Each of the 8 T cell receptor beta chains below was sequenced from the same sample in a study of breast tumors, draining lymph nodes, adjacent tissues. TCRdb reprocessed the multiplex PCR reads with MiXCR, giving one entry per CDR3 protein. This table has more than 50,000 distinct CDR3 sequences, approximately 57% appearing once. Source material: breast tumor tissue. The receptor source for this set is a female donor with breast cancer. Some clones in this sample may be carry-over from other donors' samples.

For this clonotype: The CDR3 carries no conserved terminal phenylalanine or tryptophan, so it likely arises from a read error. Because the CDR3's place on the DNA is in doubt, the DNA is left out and the CDR3 is given as listed by TCRdb. This rearrangement joins TRBV20-1 to TRBJ2-1. The CDR3 extends over 8 residues, inclusive of both ends. Germline CDR1 reads DFQATT; CDR2 reads SNEGSKA (reference sequence). The CDR3 here is CSASLFSL.

This clonotype was seen once. The V gene is TRBV12-3 or TRBV12-4, the J gene TRBJ1-2, with D unclear. Trimming took off 5 bases at V and 0 bases at J, with 7 bases between the two ends. CDR3 length equals 13 residues. CDR3 sequence (DNA): TGTGCCAGCAGTAACACAGCTAACTATGGCTACACCTTC. Amino acid sequence: CASSNTANYGYTF.

As regards this clonotype: The CDR3 does not close with the conserved phenylalanine or tryptophan, likely indicating a read error. The chain has TRBV30 and TRBJ1-2; 10 bases are a match to TRBD1. V gave up 0 bases and J gave up 8 bases; unmatched junction bases: 9. The CDR3 is 15 amino acids. CDR1 is GTSNPN, CDR2 SVGIG, per germline (reference sequence). CDR3 bases: TGTGCCTGGAGTGTACCGACAGGGGGCGCGGAAGGCTACACCCTC. Translating gives CAWSVPTGGAEGYTL.

V is TRBV20-1 and J is TRBJ1-3; D call uncertain. The CDR3 runs 14 residues. The V gene's germline CDR1 is DFQATT and CDR2 SNEGSKA (reference sequence). The CDR3, as DNA: TGCAGCAGACTGTCGTCTAACTATGGCTACACCATATATTTT. Its protein product is CSRLSSNYGYTIYF.

The chain couples TRBV11-3 to TRBJ2-5, with 9 bases aligning to TRBD2. This CDR3 region has 18 residues. Germline V gene sequence: CDR1 SGHNT, CDR2 YENEEA. J was trimmed by 2 bases and V by 6 bases; bases with no gene match: 16. The CDR3 reads CASRQDGSGLAGQETQYF. The DNA for the CDR3 is TGTGCCAGCAGACAAGACGGGAGTGGGCTAGCGGGACAAGAGACCCAGTACTTC.

The genes are TRBV29-1 and TRBJ1-1; possible D gene TRBD1, 6 bases. Germline lookup yields CDR1 SQVTM and CDR2 ANQGSEA. V was shortened by 3 bases and J by 1 base, with 21 bases between the two germline ends. The CDR3 has 17 amino acids. The DNA of the CDR3 is TGCAGCGTTGAGGAGCGGCAGGGGTCGAGTTGGAACACTGAAGCTTTCTTT. This codes for CSVEERQGSSWNTEAFF.

This chain uses TRBV5-1 with TRBJ2-2; D is uncertain. The germline V and J ends were trimmed by 0 bases and 1 base, with 1 base remaining between them. The CDR3 consists of 13 residues. Germline V gene lookup returns CDR1 SGHRS and CDR2 YFSETQ. The CDR3 sequence is CASSLGNTGELFF. The CDR3 nucleotides read TGCGCCAGCAGCTTGGGGAACACCGGGGAGCTGTTTTTT.

This clonotype was observed a few times. J is TRBJ1-5 and V is TRBV7-8, with 7 bases fitting TRBD1. Germline lookup yields CDR1 SGHVS and CDR2 FQNEAQ. The length of the CDR3 is 13 residues. The junction had 0 bases not matched to a gene; V was cut back by 5 bases and J by 2 bases. The CDR3 nucleotides read TGTGCCAGCAGCGGACAGGGCAATCAGCCCCAGCATTTT. This gives the protein CASSGQGNQPQHF. Supplemented by reference TRBV7-8 and TRBJ1-5, the full variable domain reads GAGVSQSPRYKVAKRGQDVALRCDPISGHVSLFWYQQALGQGPEFLTYFQNEAQLDKSGLPSDRFFAERPEGSVSTLKIQRTQQEDSAVYLCASSGQGNQPQHFGDGTRLSIL.